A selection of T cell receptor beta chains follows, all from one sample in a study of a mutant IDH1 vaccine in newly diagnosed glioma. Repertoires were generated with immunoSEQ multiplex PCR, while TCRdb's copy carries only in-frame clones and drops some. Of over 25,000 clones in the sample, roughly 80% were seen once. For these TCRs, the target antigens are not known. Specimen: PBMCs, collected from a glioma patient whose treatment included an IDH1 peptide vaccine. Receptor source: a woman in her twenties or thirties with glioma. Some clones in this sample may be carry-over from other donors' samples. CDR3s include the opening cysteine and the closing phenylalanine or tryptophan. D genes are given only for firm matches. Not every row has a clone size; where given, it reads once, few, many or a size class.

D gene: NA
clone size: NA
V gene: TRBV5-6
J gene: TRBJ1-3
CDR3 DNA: TGTGCCAGCAGCTTGGCGGGGTCCTCTGGAAACACCATATATTTT
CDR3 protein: CASSLAGSSGNTIYF

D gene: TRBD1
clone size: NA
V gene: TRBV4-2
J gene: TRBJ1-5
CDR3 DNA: TGTGCCAGCAGCCAAGATGTGAGACAGGGGAGCAATCAGCCCCAGCATTTT
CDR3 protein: CASSQDVRQGSNQPQHF

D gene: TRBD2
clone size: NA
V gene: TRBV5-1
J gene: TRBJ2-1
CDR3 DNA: TGCGCCAGCAGCTTAGGGACTAGCGGGAGTAATGAGCAGTTCTTC
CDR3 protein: CASSLGTSGSNEQFF

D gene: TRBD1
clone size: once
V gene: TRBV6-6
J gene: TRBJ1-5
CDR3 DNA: TGTGCCAGCAGTTCCCGACAGGGGGCAGGCCAGCCCCAGCATTTT
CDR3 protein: CASSSRQGAGQPQHF

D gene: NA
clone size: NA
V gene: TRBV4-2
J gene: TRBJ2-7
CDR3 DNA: TGTGCCAGCAGCCAAGGAGCCTACGAGCAGTACTTC
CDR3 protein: CASSQGAYEQYF

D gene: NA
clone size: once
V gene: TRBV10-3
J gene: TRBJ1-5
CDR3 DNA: TGTGCCATCCGGGATATAGGGGGGAATCAGCCCCAGCATTTT
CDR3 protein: CAIRDIGGNQPQHF

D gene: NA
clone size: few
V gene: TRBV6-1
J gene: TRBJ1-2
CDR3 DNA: TGTGCCAGCAGTCAGTGGGGCGGCTACACCTTC
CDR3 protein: CASSQWGGYTF

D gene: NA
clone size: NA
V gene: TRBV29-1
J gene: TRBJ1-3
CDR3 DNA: TGCAGCGTCGTGAGCCTACAGGACTCTGGAAACACCATATATTTT
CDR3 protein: CSVVSLQDSGNTIYF

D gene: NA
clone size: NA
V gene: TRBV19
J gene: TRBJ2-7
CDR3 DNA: TGTGCCACTACGACGGGTCCAAGGTCCTACGAGCAGTACTTC
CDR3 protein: CATTTGPRSYEQYF

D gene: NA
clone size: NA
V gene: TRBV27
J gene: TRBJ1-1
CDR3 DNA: TGTGCCAGCAGTTGGAGTGGGAACACTGAAGCTTTCTTT
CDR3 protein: CASSWSGNTEAFF

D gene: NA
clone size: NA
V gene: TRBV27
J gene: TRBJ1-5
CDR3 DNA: TGTGCCAGCAGGGGGGGGGAAGGGCAGCCCCAGCATTTT
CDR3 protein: CASRGGEGQPQHF

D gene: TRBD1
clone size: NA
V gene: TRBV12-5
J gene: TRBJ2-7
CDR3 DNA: TGTGCTAGTGGTCTCCGGGACAGGGTTACCTACGAGCAGTACTTC
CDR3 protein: CASGLRDRVTYEQYF

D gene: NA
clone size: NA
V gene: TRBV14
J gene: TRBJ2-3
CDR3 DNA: TGTGCCAGCAGCCAAGTTTGGGGGGCCGCAGATACGCAGTATTTT
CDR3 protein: CASSQVWGAADTQYF

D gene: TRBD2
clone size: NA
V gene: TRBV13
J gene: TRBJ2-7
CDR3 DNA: TGTGCCAGCAGCAGGACTAGCGTGGGTGAGCAGTACTTC
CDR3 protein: CASSRTSVGEQYF

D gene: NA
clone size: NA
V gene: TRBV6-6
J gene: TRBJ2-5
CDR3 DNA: TGTGCCAGCAGTAATGAGGGGGGCGCGGAGACCCAGTACTTC
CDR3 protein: CASSNEGGAETQYF

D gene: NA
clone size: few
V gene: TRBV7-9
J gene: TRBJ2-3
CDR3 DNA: TGTGCCAGCAGTCCCAGGGGGGGACTAAACACAGATACGCAGTATTTT
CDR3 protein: CASSPRGGLNTDTQYF

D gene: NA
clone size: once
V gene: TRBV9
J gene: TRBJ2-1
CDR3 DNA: TGTGCCAGCAGCGCAGACTACAATGAGCAGTTCTTC
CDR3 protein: CASSADYNEQFF

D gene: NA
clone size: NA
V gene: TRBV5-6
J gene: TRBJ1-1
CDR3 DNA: TGTGCCAGCAGCGCTCAGTTCACTGAAGCTTTCTTT
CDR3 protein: CASSAQFTEAFF

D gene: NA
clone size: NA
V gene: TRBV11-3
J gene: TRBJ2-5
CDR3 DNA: TGTGCCAGCACGATCGGGAGCCAAGAGACCCAGTACTTC
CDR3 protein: CASTIGSQETQYF

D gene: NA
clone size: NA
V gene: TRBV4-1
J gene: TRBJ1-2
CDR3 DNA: TGCGCCAGCAGCCAAGTCTCCGGACAGTATATCGGCTACACCTTC
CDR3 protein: CASSQVSGQYIGYTF

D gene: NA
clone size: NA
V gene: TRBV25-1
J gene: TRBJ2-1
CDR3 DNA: TGTGCCAGCGGGCCGGGTAGGGATGAGCAGTTCTTC
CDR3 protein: CASGPGRDEQFF

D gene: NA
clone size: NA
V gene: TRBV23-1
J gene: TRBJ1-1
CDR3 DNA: TGCGCCAGCAGCCGAGGGGGTATCACTGAAGCTTTCTTT
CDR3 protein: CASSRGGITEAFF

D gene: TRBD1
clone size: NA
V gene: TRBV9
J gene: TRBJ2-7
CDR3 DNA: TGTGCCAGCAGCCCCCGGGACAGCTCTCGCTCCTACGAGCAGTACTTC
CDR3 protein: CASSPRDSSRSYEQYF

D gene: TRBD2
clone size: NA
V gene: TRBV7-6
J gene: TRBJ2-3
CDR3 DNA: TGTGCCAGCAGCGAGAGGTTGACTAGCGGGAGCACAGATACGCAGTATTTT
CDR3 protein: CASSERLTSGSTDTQYF

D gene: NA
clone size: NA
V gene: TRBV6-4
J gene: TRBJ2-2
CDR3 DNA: TGTGCCAGTAGGACAGATTGGTGGACCGGGGAGCTGTTTTTT
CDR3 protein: CASRTDWWTGELFF

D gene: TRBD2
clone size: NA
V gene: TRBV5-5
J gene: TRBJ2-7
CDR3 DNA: TGTGCCAGCAGCTTGGCCATCAGGACTAGCGGCTACGAGCAGTACTTC
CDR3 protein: CASSLAIRTSGYEQYF

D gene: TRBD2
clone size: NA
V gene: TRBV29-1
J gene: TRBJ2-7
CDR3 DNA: TGCAGCGTTGAAGGACTAGCGGGAGGGGACTACGAGCAGTACTTC
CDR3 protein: CSVEGLAGGDYEQYF

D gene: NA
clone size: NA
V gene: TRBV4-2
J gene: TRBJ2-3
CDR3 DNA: TGTGCCAGCAGCCAAGGCTTTCCTACTACAGATACGCAGTATTTT
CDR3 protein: CASSQGFPTTDTQYF

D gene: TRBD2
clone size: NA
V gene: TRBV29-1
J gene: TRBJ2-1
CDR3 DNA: TGCAGCGTTGAAAAGCGGGAGGCACGGGACAATGAGCAGTTCTTC
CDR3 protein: CSVEKREARDNEQFF

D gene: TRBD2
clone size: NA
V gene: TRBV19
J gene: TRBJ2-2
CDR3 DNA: TGTGCCAGTAGTATAGGACTAGCGGGCACCGGGGAGCTGTTTTTT
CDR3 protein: CASSIGLAGTGELFF

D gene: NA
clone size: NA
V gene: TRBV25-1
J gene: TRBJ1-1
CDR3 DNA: TGTGCCAGCAGTGAACGACAGCGGATGACCGAAGAAGCTTTCTTT
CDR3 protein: CASSERQRMTEEAFF

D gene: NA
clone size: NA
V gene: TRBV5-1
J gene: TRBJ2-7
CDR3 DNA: TGCGCCAGCAGCTGGGGGGCTAGTCTCTCTCTCGAGCAGTACTTC
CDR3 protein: CASSWGASLSLEQYF

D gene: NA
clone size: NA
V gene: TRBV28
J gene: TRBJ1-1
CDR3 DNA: TGTGCCAGCAGTTCTCATCTTAGGGGGGGCGACACTGAAGCTTTCTTT
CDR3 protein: CASSSHLRGGDTEAFF

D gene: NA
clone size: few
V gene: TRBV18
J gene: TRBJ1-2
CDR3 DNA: TGTGCCAGCTCTGGAGGGTTGGAACAGGATGGCTACACCTTC
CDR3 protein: CASSGGLEQDGYTF

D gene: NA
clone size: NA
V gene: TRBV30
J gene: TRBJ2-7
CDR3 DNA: TGTGCCTGGAGTGCTTCTACGGGCGCTTCCTACGAGCAGTACTTC
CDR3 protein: CAWSASTGASYEQYF